These T cell receptor beta chains were read from a single sample in a study of T cell responses to AZD1222 COVID-19 vaccine. Data came from immunoSEQ multiplex PCR; TCRdb stores just in-frame clones and leaves some out. The table lists about 68,000 clones, around 83% of them singletons, with 12% in the top ten. The sample here was peripheral blood, taken on day 0 of AZD1222 vaccination. These receptors were collected from an adult in good health. Each CDR3 is given with its conserved first and last residue. A D gene is named only where the DNA matches it firmly. For some rows the clone size is stated as once, few or many, or as a class when expanded; others skip it.

NA	NA	TRBJ1-2	TRBV18	TGTGCCAGCTCTAGTATTAACTATGGCTACACCTTC	CASSSINYGYTF
NA	NA	TRBJ1-2	TRBV7-8	TGTGCCAGCAGCTTAGTCACAGAAACTAACTATGGCTACACCTTC	CASSLVTETNYGYTF
NA	NA	TRBJ2-1	TRBV27	TGTGCCAGCAGTCCCTTCGAGTATCTTAGTGAGCAGTTCTTC	CASSPFEYLSEQFF
NA	NA	TRBJ1-3	TRBV7-2	TGTGCCAGCAGCTTAACACCCAGCTCTGGAAACACCATATATTTT	CASSLTPSSGNTIYF
NA	NA	TRBJ1-2	TRBV2	TGTGCCAGCACTGGCAGGTATGGCTACACCTTC	CASTGRYGYTF
NA	NA	TRBJ2-5	TRBV1	TGCACCAGCAGCCAACGATCGGGGGGGCCGATCGCCGAGACCCAGTACTTC	CTSSQRSGGPIAETQYF
NA	TRBD1	TRBJ1-2	TRBV3-1/TRBV3-2	TGTGCCAGCAGCTCCCAAAGGGGACAGGGAAAGAGCTACACCTTC	CASSSQRGQGKSYTF
NA	NA	TRBJ1-5	TRBV19	TGTGCCAGTAGTACCCCGGGGATCGGGAATCAGCCCCAGCATTTT	CASSTPGIGNQPQHF
NA	NA	TRBJ2-7	TRBV5-4	TGTGCCAGCAGCTATCGGGGATCAACCTACGAGCAGTACTTC	CASSYRGSTYEQYF
NA	NA	TRBJ2-1	TRBV12-5	TGTGCTAGTGGTTTGGTATTCGGCGGCACCAATGAGCAGTTCTTC	CASGLVFGGTNEQFF
NA	NA	TRBJ2-5	TRBV21-1	TGTGCCAGCAGCAATTTCGACGCCTTACTGTTTCAAGAGACCCAGTACTTC	CASSNFDALLFQETQYF
few	NA	TRBJ1-1	TRBV7-9	TGTGCCAGCAGCCAGGGACATCAGAACACTGAAGCTTTCTTT	CASSQGHQNTEAFF
NA	TRBD2	TRBJ2-3	TRBV5-1	TGCGCCAGCTCCACGGCAGCGGGGGGGCTAGTTACGCAGTATTTT	CASSTAAGGLVTQYF
NA	NA	TRBJ2-1	TRBV7-2	TGTGCCAGCAGCCCTCAGGACGGCAGAAGTTATTACAATGAGCAGTTCTTC	CASSPQDGRSYYNEQFF
NA	TRBD2	TRBJ2-2	TRBV7-8	TGTGCCAGCAGCTTAGCGCCTACAGTGGGACTAGCGGGGGGAGGTACCGGGGAGCTGTTTTTT	CASSLAPTVGLAGGGTGELFF
NA	TRBD2	TRBJ2-1	TRBV19	TGTGCCAGTAGGCTAGCGGGGGACAATGAGCAGTTCTTC	CASRLAGDNEQFF
NA	NA	TRBJ1-2	TRBV6-5	TGTGCCAGCACCCCCTCGACTGAGAACTATGGCTACACCTTC	CASTPSTENYGYTF
NA	NA	TRBJ1-5	TRBV12-5	TGTGCTAGTGGTTTTGGTAGCAATCAGCCCCAGCATTTT	CASGFGSNQPQHF
NA	TRBD2	TRBJ2-2	TRBV18	TGTGCCAGCTCACTCACTAGCGCGGACACCGGGGAGCTGTTTTTT	CASSLTSADTGELFF
NA	NA	TRBJ1-5	TRBV7-2	TGTGCCAGCAGCCCTCCCACGATGAAGAGCAATCAGCCCCAGCATTTT	CASSPPTMKSNQPQHF
NA	TRBD1	TRBJ1-1	TRBV30	TGTGCCTGGATGACAGGGGGCGCATACACTGAAGCTTTCTTT	CAWMTGGAYTEAFF
NA	TRBD1	TRBJ1-2	TRBV5-1	TGCGCCAGCAGCTTTCTCCAGGGGGCAAATGGCTACACCTTC	CASSFLQGANGYTF
NA	TRBD2	TRBJ2-7	TRBV29-1	TGCAGCGTTGGCACTAGCGGGGGACGGAGCGAGCAGTACTTC	CSVGTSGGRSEQYF
NA	NA	TRBJ1-2	TRBV28	TGTGCCAGCAGTTTAATAGGCGGGGGGCTCGGTGGCTACACCTTC	CASSLIGGGLGGYTF
NA	NA	TRBJ2-3	TRBV7-2	TGTGCCAGCAGCCCCAGCCAGGTCGCGGCAGATACGCAGTATTTT	CASSPSQVAADTQYF
NA	NA	TRBJ1-4	TRBV20-1	TGCAGTGCTAGTCTGGGGATTGGGGAAAAACTGTTTTTT	CSASLGIGEKLFF